This TCR beta chain was obtained from a study of immune evolution from preneoplasia to lung adenocarcinoma. The study, taken as a whole, reports: Later-stage lesions seemingly showed higher T cell density and diversity than normal lung. Top clone share appeared to fall from AAH through AIS, MIA, adenocarcinoma.

TCRdb's table, derived via immunoSEQ multiplex PCR, lists solely in-frame clones and lacks some. Of 2,000 to 2,500 clones listed, around three quarters are singletons. Patients had resection in Japan or China between the mid-2010s and the late 2010s. Each case's diagnosis was confirmed by two pathologists on H&E. CDR1 is LNHDA, CDR2 SQIVND, per germline (reference sequence). This CDR3 is built from 15 residues. V was cut by 4 bases and J by 5 bases, with 15 bases left in between. With regard to this clone: What it binds is unknown.

The sequencing sample was made of FFPE normal lung tissue adjacent to the tumor. The rearrangement joins TRBV19 to TRBJ2-1; D unclear. This TCR derives from a person in their sixties or seventies with lung adenocarcinoma. CDR3 amino acids: CASSTSWGWDNEQFF. The CDR3 region has the DNA TGTGCCAGTAGTACCTCCTGGGGATGGGACAATGAGCAGTTCTTC. Combining the CDR3 with reference TRBV19 and TRBJ2-1 gives the whole variable domain DGGITQSPKYLFRKEGQNVTLSCEQNLNHDAMYWYRQDPGQGLRLIYYSQIVNDFQKGDIAEGYSVSREKKESFPLTVTSAQKNPTAFYLCASSTSWGWDNEQFFGPGTRLTVL.